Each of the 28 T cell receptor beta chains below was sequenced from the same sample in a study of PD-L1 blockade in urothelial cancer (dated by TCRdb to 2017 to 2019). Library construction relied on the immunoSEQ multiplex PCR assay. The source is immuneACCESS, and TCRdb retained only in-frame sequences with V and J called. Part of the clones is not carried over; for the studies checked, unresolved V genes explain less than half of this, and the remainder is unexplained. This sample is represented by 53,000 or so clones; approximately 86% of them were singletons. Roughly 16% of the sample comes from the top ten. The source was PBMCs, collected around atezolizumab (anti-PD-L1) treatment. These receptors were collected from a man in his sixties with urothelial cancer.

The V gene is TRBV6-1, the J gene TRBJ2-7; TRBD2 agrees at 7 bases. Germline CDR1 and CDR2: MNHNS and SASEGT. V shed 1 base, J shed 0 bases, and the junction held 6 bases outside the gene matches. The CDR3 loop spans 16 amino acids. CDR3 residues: CASSEVGGGGSYEQYF. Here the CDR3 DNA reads TGTGCCAGCAGTGAAGTTGGGGGGGGAGGCTCCTACGAGCAGTACTTC.

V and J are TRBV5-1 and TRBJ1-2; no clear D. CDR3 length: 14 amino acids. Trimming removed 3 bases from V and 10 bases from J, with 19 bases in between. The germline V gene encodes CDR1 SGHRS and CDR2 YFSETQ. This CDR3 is CASSSDGELGDYTF. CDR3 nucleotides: TGCGCCAGCAGCTCCGACGGGGAGCTCGGAGACTACACCTTC.

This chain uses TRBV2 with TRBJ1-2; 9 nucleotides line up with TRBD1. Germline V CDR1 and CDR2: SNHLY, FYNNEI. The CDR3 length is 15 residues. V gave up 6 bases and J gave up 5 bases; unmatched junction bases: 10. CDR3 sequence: CASSLLIGTGYGYTF. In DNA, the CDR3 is TGTGCCAGCAGCCTGTTAATCGGGACAGGGTATGGCTACACCTTC.

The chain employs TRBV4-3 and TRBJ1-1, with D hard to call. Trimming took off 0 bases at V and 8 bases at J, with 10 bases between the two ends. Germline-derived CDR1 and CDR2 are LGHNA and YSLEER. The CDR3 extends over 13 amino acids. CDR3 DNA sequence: TGCGCCAGCAGCCAAGATCGACTAGGGGAAGCTTTCTTT. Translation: CASSQDRLGEAFF.

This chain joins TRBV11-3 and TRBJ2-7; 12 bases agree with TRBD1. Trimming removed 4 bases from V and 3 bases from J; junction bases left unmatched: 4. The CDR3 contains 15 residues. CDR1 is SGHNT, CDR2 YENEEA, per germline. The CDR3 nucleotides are TGTGCCAGCAGCTGGGGGACAGGGGGCTTCTACGAGCAGTACTTC. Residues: CASSWGTGGFYEQYF.

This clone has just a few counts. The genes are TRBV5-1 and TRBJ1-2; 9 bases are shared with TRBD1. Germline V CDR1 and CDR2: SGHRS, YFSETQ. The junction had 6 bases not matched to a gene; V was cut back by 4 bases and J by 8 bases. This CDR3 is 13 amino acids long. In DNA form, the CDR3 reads TGCGCCAGCAGCCAACGGACAGGGGACGGCTACACCTTC. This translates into CASSQRTGDGYTF.

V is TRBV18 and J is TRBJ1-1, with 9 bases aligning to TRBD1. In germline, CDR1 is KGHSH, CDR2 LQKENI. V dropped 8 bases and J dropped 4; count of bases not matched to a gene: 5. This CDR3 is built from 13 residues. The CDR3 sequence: CASTTTGGTEAFF. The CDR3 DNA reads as TGTGCCAGCACTACGACAGGGGGCACTGAAGCTTTCTTT. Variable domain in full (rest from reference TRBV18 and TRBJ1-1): NAGVMQNPRHLVRRRGQEARLRCSPMKGHSHVYWYRQLPEEGLKFMVYLQKENIIDESGMPKERFSAEFPKEGPSILRIQQVVRGDSAAYFCASTTTGGTEAFFGQGTRLTVV.

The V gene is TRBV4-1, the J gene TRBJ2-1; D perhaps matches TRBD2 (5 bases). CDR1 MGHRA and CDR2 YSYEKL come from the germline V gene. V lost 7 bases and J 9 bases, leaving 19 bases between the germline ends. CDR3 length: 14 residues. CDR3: CASIPAGSVGEQFF. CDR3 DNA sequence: TGCGCCAGCATCCCTGCTGGGAGTGTCGGTGAGCAGTTCTTC.

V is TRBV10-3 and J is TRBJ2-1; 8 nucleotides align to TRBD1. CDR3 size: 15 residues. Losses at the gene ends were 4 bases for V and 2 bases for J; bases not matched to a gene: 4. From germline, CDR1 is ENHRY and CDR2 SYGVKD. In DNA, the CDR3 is TGTGCCATCAGTGTGACAGGGGAGCCCTACAATGAGCAGTTCTTC. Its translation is CAISVTGEPYNEQFF.

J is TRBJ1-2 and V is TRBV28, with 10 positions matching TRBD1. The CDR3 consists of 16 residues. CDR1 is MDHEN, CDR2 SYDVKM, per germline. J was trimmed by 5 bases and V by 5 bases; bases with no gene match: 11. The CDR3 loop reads CASSQTDQGQGYGYTF. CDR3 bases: TGTGCCAGCAGTCAAACCGACCAGGGACAGGGGTATGGCTACACCTTC.

DNA for the CDR3: TGTGCCAGCAGAAGGACAGTAGAGACCCAGTACTTC. Amino acids: CASRRTVETQYF. V and J are TRBV6-5 and TRBJ2-5; a possible D gene is TRBD1 (6 bases). Deletions cut 6 bases from V and 4 bases from J, with 9 bases between. Germline V gene sequence: CDR1 MNHEY, CDR2 SVGAGI. There are 12 residues in the CDR3.

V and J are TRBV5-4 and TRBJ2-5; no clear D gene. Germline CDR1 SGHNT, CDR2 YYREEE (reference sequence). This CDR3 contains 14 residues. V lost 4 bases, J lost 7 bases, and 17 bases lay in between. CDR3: CASSPTNKRLTQYF. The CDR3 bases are TGTGCCAGCAGCCCGACAAACAAGAGATTGACCCAGTACTTC.

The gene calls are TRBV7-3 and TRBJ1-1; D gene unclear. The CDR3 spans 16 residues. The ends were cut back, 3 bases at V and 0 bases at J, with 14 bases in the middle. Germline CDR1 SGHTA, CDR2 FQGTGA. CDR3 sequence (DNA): TGTGCCAGCAGCTTCGGAGTAAACATAATGAACACTGAAGCTTTCTTT. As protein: CASSFGVNIMNTEAFF.

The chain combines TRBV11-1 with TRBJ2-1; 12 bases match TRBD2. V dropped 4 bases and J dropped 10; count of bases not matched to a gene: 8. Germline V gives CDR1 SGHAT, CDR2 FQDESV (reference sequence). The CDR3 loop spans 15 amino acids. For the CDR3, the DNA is TGTGCCAGCAGCTCCGGACTAGCGGGACCGCGGGAGCAGTTCTTC. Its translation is CASSSGLAGPREQFF.

The CDR3 DNA is TGTGCCACCAGCAGAGAGGACAGGGAAGGAGAGACCCAGTACTTC. Encoded protein: CATSREDREGETQYF. This chain joins TRBV15 and TRBJ2-5, with 8 nucleotides matching TRBD1. From germline, CDR1 is LNHNV and CDR2 YYDKDF (reference sequence). The CDR3 covers 15 residues. The trim removed 0 bases at V and 4 bases at J, leaving 4 bases unmatched.

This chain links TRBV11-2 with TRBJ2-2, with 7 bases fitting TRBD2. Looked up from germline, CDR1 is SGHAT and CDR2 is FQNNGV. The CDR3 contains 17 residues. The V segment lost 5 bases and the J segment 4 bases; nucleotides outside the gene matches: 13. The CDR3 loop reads CASSPGGGGKATGELFF. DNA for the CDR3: TGTGCCAGCAGCCCGGGGGGAGGCGGGAAGGCCACCGGGGAGCTGTTTTTT.

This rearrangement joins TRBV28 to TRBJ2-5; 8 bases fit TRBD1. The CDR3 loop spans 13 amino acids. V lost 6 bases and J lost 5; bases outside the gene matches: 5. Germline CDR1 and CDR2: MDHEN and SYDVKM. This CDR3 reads CASRKTGVETQYF. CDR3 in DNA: TGTGCCAGCAGGAAGACAGGGGTCGAGACCCAGTACTTC.

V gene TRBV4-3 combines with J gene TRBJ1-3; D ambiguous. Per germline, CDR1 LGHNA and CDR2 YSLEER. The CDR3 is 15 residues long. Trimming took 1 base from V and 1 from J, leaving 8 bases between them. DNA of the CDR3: TGCGCCAGCAGCCAAGTATTGCGTTCTGGAAACACCATATATTTT. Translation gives CASSQVLRSGNTIYF.

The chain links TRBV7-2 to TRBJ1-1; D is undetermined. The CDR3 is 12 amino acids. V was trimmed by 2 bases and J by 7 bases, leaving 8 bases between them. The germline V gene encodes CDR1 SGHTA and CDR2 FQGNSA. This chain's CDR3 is CASSLPGYEAFF. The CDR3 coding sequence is TGTGCCAGCAGCTTACCGGGATATGAAGCTTTCTTT.

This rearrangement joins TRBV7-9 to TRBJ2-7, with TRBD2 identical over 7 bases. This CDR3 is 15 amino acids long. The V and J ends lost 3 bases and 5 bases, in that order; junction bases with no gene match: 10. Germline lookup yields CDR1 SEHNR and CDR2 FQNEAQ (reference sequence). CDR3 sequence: CASSFGGSFLDEQYF. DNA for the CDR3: TGTGCCAGCAGCTTTGGCGGGAGCTTTTTAGACGAGCAGTACTTC.

The CDR3 is CASSLGGAGANVLTF. The DNA of the CDR3 is TGTGCCAGCAGTTTGGGAGGTGCTGGGGCCAACGTCCTGACTTTC. V is TRBV28 and J is TRBJ2-6, with D possibly TRBD2 on 6 matching bases. Trimming shortened V by 3 bases and J by 2 bases, and 8 bases separated the two germline ends. Looked up from germline, CDR1 is MDHEN and CDR2 is SYDVKM. This CDR3 has 15 residues.

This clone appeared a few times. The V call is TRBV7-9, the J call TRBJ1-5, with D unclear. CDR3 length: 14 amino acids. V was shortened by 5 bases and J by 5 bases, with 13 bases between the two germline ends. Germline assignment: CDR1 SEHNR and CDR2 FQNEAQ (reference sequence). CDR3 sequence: CASSTGMDHQPQHF. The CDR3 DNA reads TGTGCCAGCAGCACCGGGATGGATCATCAGCCCCAGCATTTT.

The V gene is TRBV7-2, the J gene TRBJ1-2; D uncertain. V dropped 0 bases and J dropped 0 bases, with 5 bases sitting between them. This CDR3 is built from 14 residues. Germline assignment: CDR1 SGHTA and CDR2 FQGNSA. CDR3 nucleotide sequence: TGTGCCAGCAGCTTAGCAGCTACTAACTATGGCTACACCTTC. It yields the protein CASSLAATNYGYTF.

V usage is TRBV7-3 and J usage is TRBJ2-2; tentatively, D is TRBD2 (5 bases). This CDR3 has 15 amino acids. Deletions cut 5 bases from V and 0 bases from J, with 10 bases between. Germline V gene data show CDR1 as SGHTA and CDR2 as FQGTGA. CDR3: CASSATGTNTGELFF. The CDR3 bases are TGTGCCAGCAGCGCAACCGGGACGAACACCGGGGAGCTGTTTTTT.

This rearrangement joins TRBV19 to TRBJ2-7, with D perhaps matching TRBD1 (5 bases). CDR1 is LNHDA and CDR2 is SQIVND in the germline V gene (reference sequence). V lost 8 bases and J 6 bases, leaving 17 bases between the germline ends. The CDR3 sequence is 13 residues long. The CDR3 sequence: CASPLKLGLEQYF. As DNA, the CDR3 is TGTGCCAGTCCCCTTAAATTGGGGCTCGAGCAGTACTTC.

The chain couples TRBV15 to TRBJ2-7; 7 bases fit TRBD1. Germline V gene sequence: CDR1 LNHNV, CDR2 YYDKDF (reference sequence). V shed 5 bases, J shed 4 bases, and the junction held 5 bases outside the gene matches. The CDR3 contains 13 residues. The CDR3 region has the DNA TGTGCCACCAGCCTCGACAGGGTTTACGAGCAGTACTTC. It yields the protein CATSLDRVYEQYF.

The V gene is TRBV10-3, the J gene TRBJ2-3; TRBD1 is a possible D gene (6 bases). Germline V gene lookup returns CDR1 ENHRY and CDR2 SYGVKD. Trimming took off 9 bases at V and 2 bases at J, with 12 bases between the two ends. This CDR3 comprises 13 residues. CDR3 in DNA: TGTGCCATACAGGGTGTCCACACAGATACGCAGTATTTT. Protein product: CAIQGVHTDTQYF.

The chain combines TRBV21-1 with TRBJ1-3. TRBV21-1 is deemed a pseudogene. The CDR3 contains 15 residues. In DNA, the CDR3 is TGTGCCAGCACCCCCTCGAGGTTTTGTGGAAACACCATATATTTT. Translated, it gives CASTPSRFCGNTIYF.